Following are 28 T cell receptor beta chains from one sample sequenced in a study of OX40 agonist ivuxolimab in advanced cancers. Libraries were prepared by immunoSEQ multiplex PCR; TCRdb keeps only in-frame clonotypes and omits some of them. The data show about 20,000 clones, with roughly 88% seen just once and 35% to 45% held by the top ten. Here the sequenced sample was CD4+ or CD8+ T cells sorted from blood, taken in a trial of the OX40 agonist ivuxolimab. These receptors were taken from an adult with an advanced solid tumor such as melanoma, head and neck, liver or kidney cancer.

The J gene is TRBJ2-5, the V gene TRBV9; no clear D. V was pared by 7 bases and J by 4 bases, with 5 bases between. The CDR3 sequence is 10 residues long. Per germline, CDR1 SGDLS and CDR2 YYNGEE. CDR3 residues: CASEGETQYF. The CDR3 DNA sequence: TGTGCCAGCGAAGGAGAGACCCAGTACTTC.

The chain employs TRBV13 and TRBJ1-2; TRBD1 aligns across 9 bases. Looked up from germline, CDR1 is PRHDT and CDR2 is FYEKMQ (reference sequence). V shed 5 bases, J shed 8 bases, and the junction held 12 bases outside the gene matches. This CDR3 region has 15 residues. The CDR3 loop reads CASSPLDRGREGYTF. Written as DNA, the CDR3 is TGTGCCAGCAGCCCCCTCGACAGGGGGAGGGAGGGCTACACCTTC.

The rearrangement joins TRBV7-6 to TRBJ2-1; D possibly corresponds to TRBD2 (6 bases). V dropped 5 bases and J dropped 7 bases, with 15 bases sitting between them. Germline V gene sequence: CDR1 SGHVS, CDR2 FNYEAQ. This CDR3 contains 14 residues. The CDR3, as DNA: TGTGCCAGCAGCCTGGGACTGTCTGAGAATGAGCAGTTCTTC. It is translated as CASSLGLSENEQFF.

V and J are TRBV7-8 and TRBJ2-5; 7 nucleotides align to TRBD1. V was clipped by 1 base and J by 2 bases; unmatched bases: 10. CDR1 SGHVS and CDR2 FQNEAQ come from the germline V gene. The CDR3 has 17 residues. CDR3 amino acids: CASSLVKGTEIQETQYF. CDR3 DNA: TGTGCCAGCAGCTTAGTTAAAGGGACAGAAATTCAAGAGACCCAGTACTTC.

The gene calls are TRBV5-4 and TRBJ1-1; 7 positions agree with TRBD1. CDR1 is SGHNT and CDR2 is YYREEE in the germline V gene (reference sequence). After removal of 5 bases from V and 3 bases from J, the junction contained 7 bases not matched to a gene. The length of the CDR3 is 14 residues. This CDR3 reads CASSFSGGHTEAFF. CDR3 nucleotide sequence: TGTGCCAGCAGTTTCTCAGGGGGGCACACTGAAGCTTTCTTT.

The chain employs TRBV27 and TRBJ2-6; D is unresolved. Germline CDR1 and CDR2: MNHEY and SMNVEV (reference sequence). The length of the CDR3 is 15 residues. V was cut by 0 bases and J by 4 bases, with 7 bases left in between. In DNA form, the CDR3 reads TGTGCCAGCAGTTTATCGGATCAAGGGGCCAACGTCCTGACTTTC. It translates to CASSLSDQGANVLTF.

CDR3: CASSMDGEETQYF. The CDR3 DNA reads as TGTGCCAGTAGTATGGACGGGGAAGAGACCCAGTACTTC. The chain couples TRBV19 to TRBJ2-5; possibly TRBD2 for D (5 bases). Trimming shortened V by 3 bases and J by 3 bases, and 8 bases separated the two germline ends. Germline loops: CDR1 LNHDA, CDR2 SQIVND (reference sequence). The length of the CDR3 is 13 residues.

As DNA, the CDR3 is TGTGCCAGCAGTTTGGGGGGACGGCCCCAGCATTTT. Its protein product is CASSLGGRPQHF. The V gene is TRBV27, the J gene TRBJ1-5; D is perhaps TRBD1 (5 bases). The CDR3 length is 12 residues. Trimming cost V 3 bases and J 9 bases, with 9 bases left between them. Germline V gene sequence: CDR1 MNHEY, CDR2 SMNVEV (reference sequence).

V gene TRBV7-3 combines with J gene TRBJ2-3; D unresolved. The CDR3 covers 14 residues. Trimming pared 1 base from V and 4 bases from J, leaving 9 bases between. Germline V lookup: CDR1 SGHTA, CDR2 FQGTGA. CDR3 residues: CASSLIVGADTQYF. The CDR3 DNA sequence: TGTGCCAGCAGCTTAATAGTGGGCGCAGATACGCAGTATTTT.

The chain is built from TRBV9 and TRBJ2-1; tentative D call: TRBD2 (5 bases). Trimming cost V 0 bases and J 7 bases, with 17 bases left between them. This CDR3 is built from 16 residues. Germline V lookup: CDR1 SGDLS, CDR2 YYNGEE. The CDR3 reads CASSVEVSPRGNEQFF. In nucleotides, the CDR3 is TGTGCCAGCAGCGTAGAGGTTAGCCCTCGGGGAAATGAGCAGTTCTTC.

A word on this clone: Distinct nucleotide sequences in the sample also encode this CDR3. V usage is TRBV5-4 and J usage is TRBJ1-3, with 7 bases lining up with TRBD1. Germline CDR1 reads SGHNT; CDR2 reads YYREEE (reference sequence). CDR3 length equals 15 residues. V was clipped by 0 bases and J by 2 bases; unmatched bases: 2. CDR3 residues: CASSLGQGAGNTIYF. CDR3 DNA sequence: TGTGCCAGCAGCTTGGGGCAGGGGGCTGGAAACACCATATATTTT.

This clone has more than one count but fewer than ten. The chain links TRBV7-5 to TRBJ1-3; the listed D gene, TRBD1, was not tested against the DNA. TRBV7-5 is designated a pseudogene. The CDR3 runs 14 residues. The CDR3 DNA follows: TGTGCCAGAAGCTTAGCAGGGGTTGGAAACACCATATATTTT. It specifies CARSLAGVGNTIYF.

DNA for the CDR3: TGTGCCAGCTCACCCCTCCGGGACAGGGACACTGAAGCTTTCTTT. Protein product: CASSPLRDRDTEAFF. The chain couples TRBV18 to TRBJ1-1; 9 bases align to TRBD1. CDR1 and CDR2 from the germline V gene are KGHSH and LQKENI. CDR3 length equals 15 residues. V dropped 3 bases and J dropped 3; count of bases not matched to a gene: 5.

The chain recombines TRBV29-1 with TRBJ2-5, with TRBD1 identical over 7 bases. The CDR3 is 17 amino acids. The germline V gene has CDR1 SQVTM and CDR2 ANQGSEA. Trimming removed 0 bases from V and 5 bases from J; junction bases left unmatched: 15. Here the CDR3 DNA reads TGCAGCGTTGAAGATCCGAAGGGCGAGGGGGCGGTTGAGACCCAGTACTTC. Protein product: CSVEDPKGEGAVETQYF.

This chain connects TRBV7-6 to TRBJ1-2; no reliable D call. The V end lost 5 bases, the J end lost 4 bases, and 11 bases lay between the germline ends. Per germline, CDR1 SGHVS and CDR2 FNYEAQ. The CDR3 extends over 13 amino acids. CDR3 in DNA: TGTGCCAGCAGCACTCGAAAGACCTATGGCTACACCTTC. It is translated as CASSTRKTYGYTF. The whole variable domain, remainder taken from reference TRBV7-6 and TRBJ1-2, is GAGVSQSPRYKVTKRGQDVALRCDPISGHVSLYWYRQALGQGPEFLTYFNYEAQQDKSGLPNDRFSAERPEGSISTLTIQRTEQRDSAMYRCASSTRKTYGYTFGSGTRLTVV.

For the CDR3, the DNA is TGTGCCATCAGTGAGTCAAGGACAGGACGTTACGAGCAGTACTTC. The encoded protein is CAISESRTGRYEQYF. The chain has TRBV10-3 and TRBJ2-7; 7 bases align to TRBD1. The length of the CDR3 is 15 residues. CDR1 is ENHRY and CDR2 is SYGVKD in the germline V gene. V trimming: 0 bases; J trimming: 4 bases; junction bases outside the gene matches: 6.

The chain couples TRBV5-6 to TRBJ2-3, with 8 bases fitting TRBD1. V gave up 2 bases and J gave up 3 bases; unmatched junction bases: 8. The CDR3 loop spans 16 amino acids. Germline V gene sequence: CDR1 SGHDT, CDR2 YYEEEE. The chain's CDR3 is CASSLSTGAGTDTQYF. DNA for the CDR3: TGTGCCAGCAGCTTATCGACAGGGGCCGGTACAGATACGCAGTATTTT. Full variable domain (missing parts from reference TRBV5-6 and TRBJ2-3): DAGVTQSPTHLIKTRGQQVTLRCSPKSGHDTVSWYQQALGQGPQFIFQYYEEEERQRGNFPDRFSGHQFPNYSSELNVNALLLGDSALYLCASSLSTGAGTDTQYFGPGTRLTVL.

The V gene is TRBV19, the J gene TRBJ2-5, with 13 bases that match TRBD2. V lost 2 bases to trimming and J lost 4 bases; unmatched junction nucleotides: 1. The CDR3 has 15 residues. The germline gives CDR1 LNHDA, CDR2 SQIVND (reference sequence). DNA of the CDR3: TGTGCCAGTAGTATAAGACTAGCGGGGGGAGAGACCCAGTACTTC. It encodes CASSIRLAGGETQYF.

The chain employs TRBV11-2 and TRBJ2-7, with 7 bases identical to TRBD2. J lost 7 bases, V lost 1 base, and 4 bases had no gene match. Germline CDR1 SGHAT, CDR2 FQNNGV. The CDR3 consists of 13 residues. This CDR3 is CASSLGGLGEQYF. DNA for the CDR3: TGTGCCAGCAGCTTAGGAGGACTAGGGGAGCAGTACTTC.

The chain couples TRBV5-6 to TRBJ2-7; perhaps TRBD2 as D (6 bases). Germline assignment: CDR1 SGHDT and CDR2 YYEEEE. The CDR3 is made up of 11 amino acids. Trimming removed 6 bases from V and 6 bases from J, with 10 bases in between. The CDR3 region is CASNMGGEQYF. The CDR3 DNA reads TGTGCCAGCAACATGGGGGGCGAGCAGTACTTC.

The V gene is TRBV7-6, the J gene TRBJ2-1; the match to TRBD2 covers 9 bases. Germline V gives CDR1 SGHVS, CDR2 FNYEAQ. The V and J ends lost 1 base and 9 bases, in that order; junction bases with no gene match: 10. The CDR3 spans 16 residues. The CDR3 sequence is CASSLVVSGSGGEQFF. In DNA form, the CDR3 reads TGTGCCAGCAGCTTAGTCGTTAGCGGGAGTGGTGGTGAGCAGTTCTTC.

By sample share, this clone is large (0.1 to 1%). V gene TRBV19 combines with J gene TRBJ2-5; 10 bases are a match to TRBD1. The CDR3 runs 14 residues. Looked up from germline, CDR1 is LNHDA and CDR2 is SQIVND (reference sequence). Unmatched junction bases numbered 7, after V lost 5 bases and J lost 7 bases. CDR3 nucleotides: TGTGCCAGTAGTTATGGGACAGGGGATGTGACCCAGTACTTC. Translating gives CASSYGTGDVTQYF.

V usage is TRBV2 and J usage is TRBJ2-7; the D gene is possibly TRBD1 (5 bases). This CDR3 comprises 13 residues. Trimming stripped 3 bases from V and 3 bases from J, with 9 bases between. Germline CDR1 is SNHLY and CDR2 is FYNNEI. The CDR3 sequence: CASSDGRDYEQYF. DNA of the CDR3: TGTGCCAGCAGTGACGGCAGGGACTACGAGCAGTACTTC.

This chain links TRBV7-9 with TRBJ2-7, with a weak D call TRBD1 (6 bases). Germline values: CDR1 SEHNR, CDR2 FQNEAQ (reference sequence). The CDR3 covers 14 residues. Trimming removed 5 bases at V and 2 bases at J, with 13 bases between. CDR3 protein: CASSQDSGAYEQYF. The DNA for the CDR3 is TGTGCCAGCAGCCAGGACAGCGGAGCCTACGAGCAGTACTTC.

V and J are TRBV7-2 and TRBJ2-3; D might be TRBD1 (5 bases). Germline-derived CDR1 and CDR2 are SGHTA and FQGNSA. The V end lost 5 bases, the J end lost 6 bases, and 21 bases lay between the germline ends. The CDR3 spans 16 residues. CDR3 residues: CASSPWGLGVTDTQYF. CDR3 DNA sequence: TGTGCCAGCAGCCCCTGGGGTTTAGGGGTCACGGATACGCAGTATTTT.

CDR3 residues: CASSLSGGNGGAGYTF. CDR3 nucleotides: TGTGCCAGCAGTTTAAGTGGGGGGAACGGGGGCGCTGGCTACACCTTC. The rearrangement links TRBV27 to TRBJ1-2; tentatively, D is TRBD1 (6 bases). V was trimmed by 2 bases and J by 7 bases, leaving 20 bases between them. This CDR3 is built from 16 residues. The V gene's germline CDR1 is MNHEY and CDR2 SMNVEV (reference sequence).

The V and J genes are TRBV19 and TRBJ2-7; D is perhaps TRBD1 or TRBD2 (5 bases each). CDR3 length: 15 amino acids. Germline CDR1 LNHDA, CDR2 SQIVND (reference sequence). Trimming cost V 4 bases and J 3 bases, with 16 bases left between them. CDR3 loop: CASSTLEGMDYEQYF. In DNA, the CDR3 is TGTGCCAGTAGTACCCTCGAGGGGATGGACTACGAGCAGTACTTC.

The CDR3 is CASSIEGGVTDTQYF. CDR3 bases: TGCGCCAGCAGTATCGAGGGAGGGGTAACAGATACGCAGTATTTT. The V and J genes are TRBV5-1 and TRBJ2-3, with 7 bases identical to TRBD2. The CDR3 covers 15 residues. Unmatched junction bases numbered 9, after V lost 5 bases and J lost 3 bases. The germline V gene encodes CDR1 SGHRS and CDR2 YFSETQ.